This TCR beta chain is drawn from a study of T cell responses to AZD1222 COVID-19 vaccine (dated by TCRdb to the early 2020s). In the study overall: AZD1222 recipients given second doses at about 4 weeks or at about 12 weeks were pooled, since spike-specific TCR depth and breadth were not found to differ between the two schedules. TCR sequencing was performed for over 230 trial participants, of whom about 210 were given two doses of AZD1222 and roughly 25 were given two doses of MenACWY control vaccine. Trial participants were enrolled by age into subgroups of 18-55, 56-69 and 70-plus years, and around 150, 28 and 57 TCR-sequenced participants, respectively, were included in these subgroups.

Trimming costs V 6 bases and J 1 base, and their ends lie 7 bases apart. According to the germline V gene, CDR1 reads MDHEN and CDR2 reads SYDVKM. From the cysteine through the phenylalanine, the CDR3 covers 12 amino acids. CDR3 DNA is the only sequence kept; it has 36 bases, read in frame from the first base. A remark on this clone: No cognate antigen has been identified for it. No base qualities exist here, and no much larger clone lies one base off it.

Sample time point, as interpreted from the label and publication: baseline before first vaccination. Vaccinee samples were obtained from the UK trials COV001 and COV002, which included a single-blind randomized controlled phase 2/3 trial of AZD1222 (ChAdOx1 nCoV-19) in healthy adults. For TCRbeta chain sequencing, PBMC samples from trial participants were taken at day 0 and at day 28 after the second dose. The CDR3 regions of human TCRbeta chains were analyzed by immunosequencing. The source study handled its data this way. TCRs in the repertoires were compared against a reference library of SARS-CoV-2-specific TCRs that had been generated with the MIRA antigen-specificity platform. Breadth meant the fraction of unique TCRs that were SARS-CoV-2-associated, whereas depth meant the fraction of total T cells that were SARS-CoV-2-associated. Using the MIRA data, each spike-specific TCR was mapped to the spike region that the TCR reacts to and placed in a CD4 or CD8 class. Log10-transformed breadth and depth values were compared by one-way ANOVA with Sidak's multiple comparisons tests. TCRdb took over this immuneACCESS table, retaining in-frame rearrangements with V and J assigned. Such tables are incomplete; in checked studies, under half of the missing clones stem from an unresolved V gene, and the remainder is unexplained. That table furnishes V, J and clone size, whereas the DNA furnished D and trimming. Across this sample there are about 99,000 clones, with less than 95% seen only once. The ten largest account for under 5.5% of the sample.

Broad study findings and their caveats: In the small 56-69-year group, the increase in depth fell short of significance, most likely because of low power. No day 14 peak-response samples were available, so repertoires were characterized only after the peak T cell response. After two AZD1222 doses, both the breadth and the depth of spike-specific TCRs were significantly higher than at day 0 and than in MenACWY recipients. Epitopes outside the regions mutated in the B.1.351 and B.1.1.7 variants were reportedly recognized by nearly half of the unique spike-specific TCRs. Participants were mostly white British and included more females than males, and it was suggested by the authors that clonal diversity may have been underestimated. Only a handful of AZD1222 recipients were SARS-CoV-2 seropositive at baseline, limiting conclusions about previously exposed vaccinees. The whole spike protein was spanned by vaccine-associated CD4 TCRs, and dominant responses were seen in regions 160-218 and 743-854.

This TCR was recovered from an adult in good health. The specimen comprised peripheral blood, sampled on day 0 of AZD1222 vaccination. Recombination joined TRBV28 with TRBJ2-7, with an unclear D gene assignment. The CDR3 in this case is CASRARSYEQYF. The bases read TGTGCCAGCAGGGCCAGATCCTACGAGCAGTACTTC.